The T cell receptor beta chain described here comes from a study of T cells in Graves' hyperthyroidism and ophthalmopathy. This clonotype was detected ten times or more. CDR1 is DFQATT and CDR2 is SNEGSKA in the germline V gene (reference sequence). The CDR3 contains 14 residues. V lost 6 bases, J lost 9 bases, and 21 bases lay in between. RNA transcripts were the template for amplifying TCR beta CDR3 regions. An initial round of RT-PCR targeting the TCR CDR3 relied on the HTBI primer set. TCRdb called the multiplex PCR reads again in MiXCR, with one record for every CDR3 protein. The table shows 300,000 to 450,000 distinct CDR3 sequences, with about 15% occurring only once.

V is TRBV20-1 and J is TRBJ2-4; D unclear. This TCR was recovered from a woman younger than 45 with Graves' ophthalmopathy. The specimen was blood. This CDR3 is CSASSDLSRGIQYF. The CDR3 DNA reads as TGCAGTGCGTCCTCTGACTTGTCCCGTGGCATTCAGTACTTC.